The sequence of this T cell receptor (beta chain) was determined in a study of cytomegalovirus exposure and HLA in healthy donors. Looking at the study overall: Samples from HLA-typed donors yielded some 85 million unique TCRs in an early data release.

The germline CDR1 and CDR2 sequences are SGHAT and FQNNGV. The junction had 5 bases not matched to a gene; V was cut back by 5 bases and J by 4 bases. This CDR3 is built from 14 residues. A multiplex PCR was run with 60 Vbeta primers and 13 Jbeta primers. TCRdb keeps only in-frame clones here, not all; method: immunoSEQ multiplex PCR. Among 85,000 to 90,000 clones listed, approximately 72% were seen once. As for this clone: Its antigen is currently unknown.

Study-wide results and limits: The only immune exposure information that was available was CMV serostatus.

The receptor comes from a man aged 25 to 40 in good health and CMV-seropositive. The chain uses TRBV11-2 and TRBJ2-1, with 7 positions matching TRBD1. The sample consisted of PBMCs. In DNA form, the CDR3 reads TGTGCCAGCAGCGACAGGGTGTCTTACAATGAGCAGTTCTTC. Protein product: CASSDRVSYNEQFF.